This section outlines one T cell receptor beta chain sequence together with its context. Its antigen is as yet unknown. The data stem from a study of beta chain features in type 1 diabetes. Germline-derived CDR1 and CDR2 are SGHTA and FQGNSA. The junction had 3 bases not matched to a gene; V was cut back by 6 bases and J by 3 bases. The CDR3 is 14 residues long. Notes on the study in general: cDNA-based reads could over-represent cells with high TCR expression. In all four CD4+ subsets, TCRB CDR3 length was significantly, moderately reduced in type 1 diabetes.

Expressed TCRB transcripts were sequenced because the entire RNA isolate underwent reverse transcription. Sequencing used immunoSEQ multiplex PCR; TCRdb keeps in-frame clones, though not all of them. The sample has 600,000 to 700,000 clones; roughly 12% are singletons. V is TRBV7-2 and J is TRBJ2-3; 10 positions match TRBD1. The clonotype was recovered from a man aged 30 to 39 with type 1 diabetes. Sample: naive CD4+ T cells from blood. The CDR3 DNA is TGTGCCAGCAGACCGGGACAGGGGACAGATACGCAGTATTTT. Translation: CASRPGQGTDTQYF.